What follows describes a single T cell receptor (beta chain). Its antigen is still unknown. The input lacks base qualities; no much larger clone sits a single base away. Intraepithelial and lamina propria lymphocytes were isolated from graft specimens using dithiothreitol, EDTA incubations and collagenase D digestion. Bulk TCR-beta sequencing was performed on serial intestinal graft biopsy specimens collected as late as 600 days after transplant. This entry comes from a study of graft-versus-host responses after intestinal transplantation (dated by TCRdb to the early 2020s). As for the study more broadly: The transplants that recipients received were multivisceral, liver-intestinal, or isolated intestinal. Anti-thymocyte globulin induction was given to all recipients, followed by maintenance tacrolimus and steroids for around three years. Samples from a few later patients were sequenced in-house on an Illumina MiSeq with MiXCR processing rather than by the commercial service. A peak of at least 4% donor T cells among recipient peripheral blood mononuclear cells was the definition used for donor T cell macrochimerism. A cohort of 24 intestinal transplant recipients, including one retransplant, was enrolled, and a few patients lacking pretransplant specimens were excluded. After intestinal transplantation, graft-versus-host and host-versus-graft alloreactive T cell clones were followed in the graft, circulation and bone marrow using bulk TCR-beta CDR3 sequencing. Alloreactive clones were identified by sequencing pre-transplant mixed lymphocyte reaction products and comparing them with unstimulated pre-transplant donor and recipient T cells.

Trimming removed 6 bases from V and 2 bases from J; the gene matches leave 6 bases unexplained. Its CDR3 holds 14 amino acids, cysteine through phenylalanine. Just CDR3 DNA is preserved here, 42 bases in frame from base 1. The CDR1 and CDR2 encoded by the germline V gene are SGHTA and FQGNSA. Library preparation was by the immunoSEQ multiplex PCR assay. For most patients, high-throughput TCR-beta CDR3 sequencing of genomic DNA was performed by Adaptive Biotechnologies. In the paper's pipeline: Adaptive's ImmunoSEQ software was the source of the TCR sequencing data for around 20 patients, while three other patients were processed with MiXCR and VDJtools. Because the origin of CDR3 nucleotide sequences shared between donor and recipient could not be assigned, those sequences were removed. At least 2-fold expansion over unstimulated cells and a minimum CFSE-low frequency of 0.002% (template counts) or 0.001% (read counts) were required for clones to be classified as alloreactive. Clones detected in sequenced pre-transplant spleen, lymph node, or MLR CFSE-low populations of the donor or recipient were defined as mappable. The cumulative frequency of alloreactive clones was calculated as a percentage of all sequences, weighted by copy number. TCRdb obtained this table from immuneACCESS and retained in-frame rearrangements with V and J assigned. These tables miss some clones; where compared with another copy, unresolved V genes account for less than half of the shortfall, and the remainder is unexplained. V and J calls plus clone size are reproduced from that table; the DNA served to infer D and trimming. Present in this sample are 15,000 to 20,000 clones, 80% of which were seen just once. About 18% of the sample belongs to the ten largest clones.

On the study overall, not on this receptor specifically: High GvH to HvG T cell clonal ratios were observed in the allografts of patients with donor T cell macrochimerism. The conclusions were limited by the relatively low number and heterogeneity of the intestinal transplant patients. GvH clones were detected in recipient bone marrow, and some of these GvH clones were observed earlier in ileal mucosa or blood, consistent with an intestinal mucosal origin. Peak levels of circulating GvH clones were associated with declines in HvG clones early after transplant.

The chain links TRBV7-2 with TRBJ2-7; 8 central bases correspond to TRBD1. Here the sequenced sample was ileum tissue, taken 95 to 110 days after intestinal transplant. This TCR derives from a human patient who received an intestinal transplant, so some T cells may come from the graft donor. In nucleotide form, the sequence is TGTGCCAGCAGACAGGGGGGACAGGCCTACGAGCAGTACTTC. The resulting protein is CASRQGGQAYEQYF.